One and the same sample provided the 25 T cell receptor beta chains below, sequenced in a study of blood T cell repertoires in COVID-19. The data were produced by immunoSEQ multiplex PCR, yet TCRdb's version contains in-frame clones alone and is incomplete. The sample lists 89,000 or so clones, around 89% occurring once. The sample comprised peripheral blood. These receptors came from a man between 50 and 59 years old with COVID-19, enrolled during active disease.

This clone has just one count. CDR3 in amino acids: CASSDLPNGSPQHF. CDR3 nucleotides: TGTGCCAGCAGTGACCTACCGAACGGGAGCCCCCAGCATTTT. V and J are TRBV6-4 and TRBJ1-5, with D unclear. Trimming took 2 bases from V and 10 from J, leaving 15 bases between them. The CDR3 loop spans 14 amino acids. CDR1 MRHNA and CDR2 SNTAGT come from the germline V gene.

Only one count was recorded for this clone. The genes are TRBV6-5 and TRBJ2-7; TRBD1 agrees at 7 bases. This CDR3 is 15 amino acids long. V dropped 2 bases and J dropped 2; count of bases not matched to a gene: 6. Germline V lookup: CDR1 MNHEY, CDR2 SVGAGI. The CDR3 here is CASSYGQASPYEQYF. The CDR3 coding sequence is TGTGCCAGCAGTTACGGACAGGCCTCCCCCTACGAGCAGTACTTC.

The CDR3 sequence is CSVEDGGQGANYGYTF. The CDR3 DNA reads TGCAGCGTTGAAGACGGCGGACAGGGAGCTAACTATGGCTACACCTTC. V usage is TRBV29-1 and J usage is TRBJ1-2, with 8 bases lining up with TRBD1. Losses at the gene ends were 0 bases for V and 0 bases for J; bases not matched to a gene: 6. Germline CDR1 and CDR2: SQVTM and ANQGSEA. The CDR3 covers 16 residues.

The chain links TRBV6-2 or TRBV6-3 to TRBJ2-1; D may be TRBD2 (6 bases). CDR1 is MNHEY, CDR2 SVGEGT, per germline. The CDR3 length is 14 residues. The V gene lost 3 bases and the J gene lost 13 bases, with 19 bases spanning the gap. This CDR3 is CASSYGGISTIQFF. In nucleotides, the CDR3 is TGTGCCAGCAGTTATGGGGGGATTTCTACCATCCAGTTCTTC.

The V and J genes are TRBV5-4 and TRBJ1-2, with D maybe TRBD1 (5 bases). Trimming pared 3 bases from V and 13 bases from J, leaving 16 bases between. The length of the CDR3 is 12 residues. The germline V gene encodes CDR1 SGHNT and CDR2 YYREEE (reference sequence). CDR3 sequence reads: CASSSPRGSCTF. DNA for the CDR3: TGTGCCAGCAGCTCTCCCCGGGGGTCTTGCACCTTC.

J is TRBJ1-4 and V is TRBV3-1 (or the pseudogene TRBV3-2), with a weak D call TRBD1 (6 bases). CDR1 LGHDT and CDR2 YNNKEL come from the germline V gene (reference sequence). This CDR3 contains 15 residues. Trimming removed 2 bases at V and 12 bases at J, with 19 bases between. CDR3 sequence (DNA): TGTGCCAGCAGCCAATTGAGGGGGGGCAAGTCAGAACTGTTTTTT. This sequence encodes CASSQLRGGKSELFF.

The rearrangement links TRBV5-4 to TRBJ2-1; a weak D match, TRBD1 (5 bases). Trimming removed 2 bases at V and 4 bases at J, with 7 bases between. This CDR3 is 13 amino acids long. CDR1 SGHNT and CDR2 YYREEE come from the germline V gene (reference sequence). The CDR3 region is CASSFDSYNEQFF. The DNA of the CDR3 is TGTGCCAGCAGCTTTGACAGTTACAATGAGCAGTTCTTC.

V gene TRBV3-1 (or the pseudogene TRBV3-2) combines with J gene TRBJ1-3, with 9 bases that match TRBD1. J gave up 1 base and V 4 bases, and 5 bases lay outside the gene matches. This CDR3 has 16 amino acids. Germline CDR1 is LGHDT and CDR2 is YNNKEL (reference sequence). The chain's CDR3 is CASSRTGVQSGNTIYF. The CDR3 DNA reads TGTGCCAGCAGCCGGACAGGGGTACAGTCTGGAAACACCATATATTTT.

This clone was found once. This chain uses TRBV6-9 with TRBJ2-1, with D tentatively TRBD1 (6 bases). This CDR3 comprises 15 residues. The germline V gene has CDR1 MNHGY and CDR2 SVAAGI. Trimming left V 8 bases short and J 2 bases short, with 16 bases between. The CDR3 protein is CASQLAGEPYNEQFF. The CDR3 bases are TGTGCCAGCCAGTTGGCAGGGGAGCCCTACAATGAGCAGTTCTTC.

V gene TRBV27 combines with J gene TRBJ2-7, with 7 bases identical to TRBD2. The germline V gene encodes CDR1 MNHEY and CDR2 SMNVEV (reference sequence). Trimming removed 3 bases from V and 9 bases from J; junction bases left unmatched: 20. This CDR3 contains 17 residues. CDR3 DNA sequence: TGTGCCAGCAGTTTGGACTGGGGGGGGTCGTTTTCGAGAGCGCAGTACTTC. This sequence encodes CASSLDWGGSFSRAQYF.

This CDR3 reads CASLLRGGRTDTQYF. The DNA of the CDR3 is TGTGCCAGCCTCTTGCGGGGGGGCCGCACAGATACGCAGTATTTT. This chain uses TRBV6-6 with TRBJ2-3; the match to TRBD2 covers 9 bases. The germline V gene encodes CDR1 MNHNY and CDR2 SVGAGI (reference sequence). The CDR3 sequence is 15 residues long. The junction had 7 bases not matched to a gene; V was cut back by 8 bases and J by 1 base.

This clone was detected only a few times. The chain recombines TRBV19 with TRBJ1-4; TRBD1 matches at 9 bases. The CDR3 has 15 amino acids. Losses at the gene ends were 5 bases for V and 8 bases for J; bases not matched to a gene: 9. The germline gives CDR1 LNHDA, CDR2 SQIVND (reference sequence). CDR3 nucleotides: TGTGCCAGTAGTGGACAGGGGTTTATCAACGAAAAACTGTTTTTT. It yields the protein CASSGQGFINEKLFF.

The J gene is TRBJ1-3, the V gene TRBV7-6, with 7 positions matching TRBD1. V lost 5 bases, J lost 2 bases, and 6 bases stayed unmatched. The germline V gene has CDR1 SGHVS and CDR2 FNYEAQ. The CDR3 length is 15 residues. The DNA for the CDR3 is TGTGCCAGCAGCCACGACAGGGTGGCTGGAAACACCATATATTTT. Translating it yields CASSHDRVAGNTIYF. Complete variable domain (other parts from reference TRBV7-6 and TRBJ1-3): GAGVSQSPRYKVTKRGQDVALRCDPISGHVSLYWYRQALGQGPEFLTYFNYEAQQDKSGLPNDRFSAERPEGSISTLTIQRTEQRDSAMYRCASSHDRVAGNTIYFGEGSWLTVV.

The chain recombines TRBV5-6 with TRBJ1-2; 7 positions agree with TRBD1. The V gene's germline CDR1 is SGHDT and CDR2 YYEEEE. This CDR3 spans 15 amino acids. V was pared by 2 bases and J by 4 bases, with 8 bases of the junction left unmatched. As DNA, the CDR3 is TGTGCCAGCAGCTTCAGGGACAGCTATTCCTATGGCTACACCTTC. It yields the protein CASSFRDSYSYGYTF.

The chain joins TRBV9 to TRBJ1-3; TRBD1 is a possible D gene (6 bases). In germline, CDR1 is SGDLS, CDR2 YYNGEE. V was clipped by 3 bases and J by 0 bases, with 10 bases between them. The CDR3 consists of 15 residues. The CDR3 protein is CASSAQGNSGNTIYF. In DNA form, the CDR3 reads TGTGCCAGCAGCGCGCAGGGGAACTCTGGAAACACCATATATTTT.

Here the CDR3 DNA reads TGTGCCAGCAGCCATTCCGGGACAGGAATTTTCGGGGGCCAAGAGACCCAGTACTTC. Its protein is CASSHSGTGIFGGQETQYF. This chain connects TRBV3-1 (or the pseudogene TRBV3-2) to TRBJ2-5; TRBD1 matches at 8 bases. Germline V lookup: CDR1 LGHDT, CDR2 YNNKEL (reference sequence). The CDR3 is 19 residues long. V shed 3 bases, J shed 1 base, and the junction held 16 bases outside the gene matches.

This clone came up a few times. The V gene is TRBV27, the J gene TRBJ1-6; TRBD1 matches 8 bases. V dropped 7 bases and J dropped 6; count of bases not matched to a gene: 5. This CDR3 contains 14 residues. CDR1 is MNHEY and CDR2 is SMNVEV in the germline V gene (reference sequence). The CDR3, as DNA: TGTGCCAGCACCTTCGGACAGGGTAATTCACCCCTCCACTTT. Its translation: CASTFGQGNSPLHF.

The chain has TRBV3-1 (or the pseudogene TRBV3-2) and TRBJ1-5, with 8 bases lining up with TRBD1. The germline V gene encodes CDR1 LGHDT and CDR2 YNNKEL (reference sequence). This CDR3 contains 14 residues. V lost 0 bases and J lost 9; bases outside the gene matches: 4. In DNA, the CDR3 is TGTGCCAGCAGCCAAGATGTGACAGGGGCGCCCCAGCATTTT. It encodes CASSQDVTGAPQHF.

V usage is TRBV29-1 and J usage is TRBJ2-3; TRBD1 agrees at 7 bases. CDR3 length: 13 amino acids. V shed 3 bases and J 9 bases; nucleotides not matched to a gene: 9. The germline V gene has CDR1 SQVTM and CDR2 ANQGSEA. DNA for the CDR3: TGCAGCGTTGAGGACCTAAACAGGGGAACGCAGTATTTT. As protein: CSVEDLNRGTQYF.

The count of this clone is one. The V gene is TRBV5-4, the J gene TRBJ2-2, with TRBD2 identical over 11 bases. CDR1 and CDR2 from the germline V gene are SGHNT and YYREEE (reference sequence). V was clipped by 0 bases and J by 4 bases; unmatched bases: 5. The CDR3 covers 17 residues. CDR3 sequence: CASSLAYGTSGTGELFF. In nucleotides, the CDR3 is TGTGCCAGCAGCTTGGCCTATGGGACTAGCGGCACCGGGGAGCTGTTTTTT.

The CDR3 DNA is TGTGCCAGCAAGAAATTGAGGGCGAACACCGGGGAGCTGTTTTTT. As protein: CASKKLRANTGELFF. This rearrangement joins TRBV6-6 to TRBJ2-2; tentatively, D is TRBD2 (5 bases). Deletions cut 7 bases from V and 0 bases from J, with 12 bases between. This CDR3 contains 15 residues. From germline, CDR1 is MNHNY and CDR2 SVGAGI (reference sequence).

CDR3 sequence (DNA): TGTGCCAGCAGCCAATCTCGGGAGCGTCTGACAGATACGCAGTATTTT. It codes for CASSQSRERLTDTQYF. The chain combines TRBV3-1 (or the pseudogene TRBV3-2) with TRBJ2-3, with a tentative D call TRBD2 (6 bases). CDR1 is LGHDT and CDR2 is YNNKEL in the germline V gene (reference sequence). The V and J ends lost 2 bases and 3 bases respectively, with 15 bases between them. This CDR3 is 16 amino acids long.

This chain joins TRBV14 and TRBJ1-1, with D perhaps matching TRBD1 (5 bases). Germline CDR1 SGHDN, CDR2 FVKESK. Trimming took 6 bases from V and 1 from J, leaving 12 bases between them. The CDR3 is 14 residues long. CDR3 sequence (DNA): TGTGCCAGCAGGTATAGCGGGACGAACACTGAAGCTTTCTTT. As protein: CASRYSGTNTEAFF.

The rearrangement uses TRBV3-1 (or the pseudogene TRBV3-2) and TRBJ1-1; 11 bases line up with TRBD1. Looked up from germline, CDR1 is LGHDT and CDR2 is YNNKEL (reference sequence). The CDR3 consists of 18 residues. V dropped 3 bases and J dropped 5; count of bases not matched to a gene: 14. CDR3 protein: CASSQFGQGAWGKTEAFF. Written as DNA, the CDR3 is TGTGCCAGCAGCCAGTTCGGACAGGGGGCGTGGGGGAAAACTGAAGCTTTCTTT.

The chain uses TRBV5-1 and TRBJ2-2; 8 nucleotides line up with TRBD2. In germline, CDR1 is SGHRS, CDR2 YFSETQ. V was clipped by 0 bases and J by 0 bases; unmatched bases: 7. This CDR3 contains 18 residues. The CDR3 reads CASSLGRGAFANTGELFF. The CDR3 DNA reads TGCGCCAGCAGCTTGGGGCGGGGGGCCTTCGCGAACACCGGGGAGCTGTTTTTT.